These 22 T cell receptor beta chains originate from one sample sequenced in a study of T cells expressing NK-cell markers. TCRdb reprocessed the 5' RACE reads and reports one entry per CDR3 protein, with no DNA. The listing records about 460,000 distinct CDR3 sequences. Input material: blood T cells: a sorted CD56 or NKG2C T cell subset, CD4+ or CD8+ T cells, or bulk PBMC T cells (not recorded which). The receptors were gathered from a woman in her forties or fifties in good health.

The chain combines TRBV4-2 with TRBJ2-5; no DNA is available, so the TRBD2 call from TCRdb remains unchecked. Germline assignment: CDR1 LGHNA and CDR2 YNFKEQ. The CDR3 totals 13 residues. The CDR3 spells CASRGLAGETQYF.

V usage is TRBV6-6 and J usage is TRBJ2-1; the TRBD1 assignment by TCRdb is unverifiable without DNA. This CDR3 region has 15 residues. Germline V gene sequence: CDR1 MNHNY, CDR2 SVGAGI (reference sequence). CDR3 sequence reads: CASSYLSAGRNEQFF.

Here the CDR3 reads CSARDKQRRDDEQFF. The rearrangement links TRBV20-1 to TRBJ2-1; the TRBD2 assignment by TCRdb is unverifiable without DNA. The CDR3 loop spans 15 amino acids. Germline V gene sequence: CDR1 DFQATT, CDR2 SNEGSKA (reference sequence).

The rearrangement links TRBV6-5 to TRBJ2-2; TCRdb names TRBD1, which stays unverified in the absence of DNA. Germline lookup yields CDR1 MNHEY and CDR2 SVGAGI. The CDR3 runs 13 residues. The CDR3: CASSSDRSGELFF.

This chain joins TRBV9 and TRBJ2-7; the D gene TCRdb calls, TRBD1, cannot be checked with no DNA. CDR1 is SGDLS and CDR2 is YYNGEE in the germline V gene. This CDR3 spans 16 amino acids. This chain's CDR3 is CASSVGLNRGGYEQYF.

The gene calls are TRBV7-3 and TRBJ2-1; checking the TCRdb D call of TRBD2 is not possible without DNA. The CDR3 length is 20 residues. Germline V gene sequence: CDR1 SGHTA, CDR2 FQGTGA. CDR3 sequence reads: CASSPLAGGSRSSSYNEQFF.

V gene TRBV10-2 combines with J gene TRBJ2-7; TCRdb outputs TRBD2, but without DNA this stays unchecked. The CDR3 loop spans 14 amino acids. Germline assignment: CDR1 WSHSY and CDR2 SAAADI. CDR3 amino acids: CASSESKTSLEQYF.

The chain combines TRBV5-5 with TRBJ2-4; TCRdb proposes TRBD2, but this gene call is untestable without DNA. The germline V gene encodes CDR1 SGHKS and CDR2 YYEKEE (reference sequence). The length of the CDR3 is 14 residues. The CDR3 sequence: CASSGTSALVIQYF.

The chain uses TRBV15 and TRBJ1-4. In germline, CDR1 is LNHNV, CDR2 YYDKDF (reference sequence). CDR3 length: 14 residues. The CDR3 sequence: CATKVGPPNEKLFF. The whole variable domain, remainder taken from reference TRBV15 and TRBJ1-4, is DAMVIQNPRYQVTQFGKPVTLSCSQTLNHNVMYWYQQKSSQAPKLLFHYYDKDFNNEADTPDNFQSRRPNTSFCFLDIRSPGLGDTAMYLCATKVGPPNEKLFFGSGTQLSVL.

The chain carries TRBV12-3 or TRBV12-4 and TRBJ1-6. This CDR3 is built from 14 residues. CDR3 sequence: CASSLAQLQSPLHF.

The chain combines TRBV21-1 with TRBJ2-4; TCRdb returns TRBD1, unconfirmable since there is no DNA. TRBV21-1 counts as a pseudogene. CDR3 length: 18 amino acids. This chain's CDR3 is CASSKIGTKQLAKNIQYF.

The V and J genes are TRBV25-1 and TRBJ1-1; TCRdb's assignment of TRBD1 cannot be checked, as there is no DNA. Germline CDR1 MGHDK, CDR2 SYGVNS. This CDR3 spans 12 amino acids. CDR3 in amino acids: CASKGVNTEAFF.

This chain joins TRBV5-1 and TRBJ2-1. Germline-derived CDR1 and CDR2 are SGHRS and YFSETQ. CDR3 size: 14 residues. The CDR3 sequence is CASSTNIRYNEQFF.

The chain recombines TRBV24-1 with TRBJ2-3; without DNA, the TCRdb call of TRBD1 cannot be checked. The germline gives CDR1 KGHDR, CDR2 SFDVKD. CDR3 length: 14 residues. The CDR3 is CATSGGISADTQYF.

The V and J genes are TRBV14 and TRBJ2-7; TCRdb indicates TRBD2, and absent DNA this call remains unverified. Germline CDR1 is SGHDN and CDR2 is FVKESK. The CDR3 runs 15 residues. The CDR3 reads CASSLKAGSAYEQYF.

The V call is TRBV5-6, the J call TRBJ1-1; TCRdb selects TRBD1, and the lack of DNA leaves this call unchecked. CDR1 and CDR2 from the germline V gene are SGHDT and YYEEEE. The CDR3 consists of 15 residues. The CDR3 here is CASSLGILGSREAFF.

The CDR3 protein is CASSQDPTSGGTDTQYF. This chain connects TRBV4-1 to TRBJ2-3; TCRdb's D gene call, TRBD2, goes unchecked for lack of DNA. Germline CDR1 reads MGHRA; CDR2 reads YSYEKL. This CDR3 is 17 amino acids long.

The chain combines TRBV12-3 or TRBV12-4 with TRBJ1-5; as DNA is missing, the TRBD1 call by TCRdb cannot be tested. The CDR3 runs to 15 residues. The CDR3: CASRPTGTDNQPQHF.

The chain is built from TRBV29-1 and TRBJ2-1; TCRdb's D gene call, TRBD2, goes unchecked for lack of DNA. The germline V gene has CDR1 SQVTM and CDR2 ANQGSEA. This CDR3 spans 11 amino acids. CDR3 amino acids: CSVNRLGEQFF.

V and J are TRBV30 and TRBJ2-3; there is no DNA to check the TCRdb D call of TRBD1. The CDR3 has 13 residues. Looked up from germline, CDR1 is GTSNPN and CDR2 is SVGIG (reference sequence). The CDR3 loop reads CARSGITTDTQYF.

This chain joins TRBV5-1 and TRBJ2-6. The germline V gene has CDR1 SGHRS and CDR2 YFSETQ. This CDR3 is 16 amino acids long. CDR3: CASSLGQAVGANVLTF. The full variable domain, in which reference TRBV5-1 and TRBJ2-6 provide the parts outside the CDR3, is KAGVTQTPRYLIKTRGQQVTLSCSPISGHRSVSWYQQTPGQGLQFLFEYFSETQRNKGNFPGRFSGRQFSNSRSEMNVSTLELGDSALYLCASSLGQAVGANVLTFGAGSRLTVL.

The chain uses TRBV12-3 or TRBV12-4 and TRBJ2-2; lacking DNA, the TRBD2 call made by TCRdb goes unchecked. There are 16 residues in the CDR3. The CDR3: CASTLGGGANTGELFF.